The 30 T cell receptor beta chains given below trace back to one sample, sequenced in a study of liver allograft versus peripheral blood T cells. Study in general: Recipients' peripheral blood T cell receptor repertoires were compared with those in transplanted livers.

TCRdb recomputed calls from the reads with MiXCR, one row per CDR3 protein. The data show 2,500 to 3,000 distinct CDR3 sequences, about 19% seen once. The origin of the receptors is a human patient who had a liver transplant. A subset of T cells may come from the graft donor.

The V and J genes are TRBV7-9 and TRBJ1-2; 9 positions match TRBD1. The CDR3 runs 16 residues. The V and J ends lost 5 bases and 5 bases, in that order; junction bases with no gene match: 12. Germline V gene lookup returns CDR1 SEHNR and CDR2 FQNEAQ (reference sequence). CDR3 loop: CASSPGGIGQGYGYTF. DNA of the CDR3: TGTGCCAGCAGCCCAGGGGGGATCGGACAGGGGTATGGCTACACCTTC.

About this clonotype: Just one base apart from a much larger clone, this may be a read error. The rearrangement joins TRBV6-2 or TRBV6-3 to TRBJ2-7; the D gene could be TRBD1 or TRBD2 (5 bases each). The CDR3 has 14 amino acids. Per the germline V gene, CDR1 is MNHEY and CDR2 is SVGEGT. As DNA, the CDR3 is TGTGCCAGCAGTGAAGGGGCGGGCTCCTGCGAGCAGTACTTC. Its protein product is CASSEGAGSCEQYF.

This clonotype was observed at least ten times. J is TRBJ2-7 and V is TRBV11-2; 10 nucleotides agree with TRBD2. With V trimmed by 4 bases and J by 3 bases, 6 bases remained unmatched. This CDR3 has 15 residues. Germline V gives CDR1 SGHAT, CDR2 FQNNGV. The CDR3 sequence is CASSSLAGVNYEQYF. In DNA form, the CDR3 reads TGTGCCAGCAGCTCGCTAGCGGGGGTTAACTACGAGCAGTACTTC.

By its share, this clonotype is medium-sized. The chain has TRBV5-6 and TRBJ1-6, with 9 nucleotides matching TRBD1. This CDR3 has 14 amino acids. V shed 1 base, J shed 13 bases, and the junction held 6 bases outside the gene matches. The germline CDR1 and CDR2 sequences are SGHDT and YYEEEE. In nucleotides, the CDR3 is TGTGCCAGCAGCTTGAGGACAGGGGTGCGGCCCCTCCACTTT. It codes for CASSLRTGVRPLHF. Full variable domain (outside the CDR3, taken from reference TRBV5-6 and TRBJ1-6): DAGVTQSPTHLIKTRGQQVTLRCSPKSGHDTVSWYQQALGQGPQFIFQYYEEEERQRGNFPDRFSGHQFPNYSSELNVNALLLGDSALYLCASSLRTGVRPLHFGNGTRLTVT.

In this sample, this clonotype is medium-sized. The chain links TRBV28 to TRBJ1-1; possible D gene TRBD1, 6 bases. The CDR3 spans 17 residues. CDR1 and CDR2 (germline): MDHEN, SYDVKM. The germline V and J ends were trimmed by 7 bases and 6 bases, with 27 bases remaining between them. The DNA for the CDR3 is TGTGCCAGCACCCCCTCCGACCGGGGGCTGTACAGCGCTGAAGCTTTCTTT. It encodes CASTPSDRGLYSAEAFF.

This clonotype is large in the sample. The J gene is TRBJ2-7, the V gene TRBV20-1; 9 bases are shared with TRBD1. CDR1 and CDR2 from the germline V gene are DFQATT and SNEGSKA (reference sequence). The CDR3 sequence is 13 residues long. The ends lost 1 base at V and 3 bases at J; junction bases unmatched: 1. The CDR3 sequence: CSARGDRDYEQYF. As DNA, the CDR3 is TGCAGTGCTAGAGGGGACAGGGACTACGAGCAGTACTTC.

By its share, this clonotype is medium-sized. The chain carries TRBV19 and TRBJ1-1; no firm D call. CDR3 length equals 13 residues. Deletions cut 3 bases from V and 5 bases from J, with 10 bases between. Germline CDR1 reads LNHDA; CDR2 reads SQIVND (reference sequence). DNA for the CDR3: TGTGCCAGTAGTATGGAGGGCTGGACTGAAGCTTTCTTT. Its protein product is CASSMEGWTEAFF.

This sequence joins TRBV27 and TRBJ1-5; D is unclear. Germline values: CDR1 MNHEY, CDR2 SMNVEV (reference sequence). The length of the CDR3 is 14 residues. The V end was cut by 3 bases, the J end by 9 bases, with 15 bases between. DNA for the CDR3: TGTGCCAGCAGTTTTTCTAGGGTTGGCGGGCCCCAGCATTTT. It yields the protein CASSFSRVGGPQHF.

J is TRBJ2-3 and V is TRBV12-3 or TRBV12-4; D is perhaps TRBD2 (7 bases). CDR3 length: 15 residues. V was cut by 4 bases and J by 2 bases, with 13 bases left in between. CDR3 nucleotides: TGTGCCAGCAGTTCCCTCGGGGGGCTCACAGATACGCAGTATTTT. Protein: CASSSLGGLTDTQYF.

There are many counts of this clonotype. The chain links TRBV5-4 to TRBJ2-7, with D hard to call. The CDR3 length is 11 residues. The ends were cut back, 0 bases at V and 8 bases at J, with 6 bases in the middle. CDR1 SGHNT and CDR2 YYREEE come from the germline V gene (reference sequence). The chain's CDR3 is CASSLDDKQYF. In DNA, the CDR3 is TGTGCCAGCAGCTTGGACGATAAGCAGTACTTC.

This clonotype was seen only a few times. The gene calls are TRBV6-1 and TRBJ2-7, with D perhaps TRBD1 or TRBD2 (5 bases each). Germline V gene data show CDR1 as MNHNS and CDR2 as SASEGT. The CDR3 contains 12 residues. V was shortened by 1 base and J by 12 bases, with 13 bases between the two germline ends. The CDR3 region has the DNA TGTGCCAGCAGTGAAGGTCCGAGGGGCTTGTACTTC. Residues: CASSEGPRGLYF.

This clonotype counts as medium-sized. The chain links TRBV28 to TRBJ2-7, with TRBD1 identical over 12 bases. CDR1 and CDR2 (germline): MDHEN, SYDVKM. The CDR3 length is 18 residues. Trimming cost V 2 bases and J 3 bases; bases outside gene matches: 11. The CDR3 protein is CASSLPTGTGGFHYEQYF. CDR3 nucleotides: TGTGCCAGCAGTTTACCCACCGGGACAGGGGGCTTCCACTACGAGCAGTACTTC.

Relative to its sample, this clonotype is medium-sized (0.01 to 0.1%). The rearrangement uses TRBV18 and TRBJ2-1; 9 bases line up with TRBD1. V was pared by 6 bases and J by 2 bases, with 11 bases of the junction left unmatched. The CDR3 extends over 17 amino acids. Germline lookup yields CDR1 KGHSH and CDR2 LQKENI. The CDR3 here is CASSLYGGTGTYNEQFF. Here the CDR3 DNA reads TGTGCCAGCTCCCTTTATGGTGGGACAGGGACCTACAATGAGCAGTTCTTC.

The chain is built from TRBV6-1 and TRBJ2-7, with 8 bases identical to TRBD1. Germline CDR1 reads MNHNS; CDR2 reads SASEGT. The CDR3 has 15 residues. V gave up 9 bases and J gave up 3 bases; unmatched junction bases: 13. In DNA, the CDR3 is TGTGCCAGTGGGAGTGGGCAGGGGGCGGGCTACGAGCAGTACTTC. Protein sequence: CASGSGQGAGYEQYF.

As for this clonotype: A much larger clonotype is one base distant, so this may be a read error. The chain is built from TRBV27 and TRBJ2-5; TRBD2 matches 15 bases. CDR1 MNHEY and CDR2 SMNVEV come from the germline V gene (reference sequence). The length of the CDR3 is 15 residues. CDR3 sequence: CVSRGLAGGPETQYF. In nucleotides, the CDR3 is TGTGTCAGCAGAGGACTAGCGGGGGGGCCAGAGACCCAGTACTTC.

CDR3 loop: CASSADSGGKTQYF. CDR3 sequence (DNA): TGTGCCAGCAGCGCTGATAGCGGGGGTAAGACCCAGTACTTC. The gene calls are TRBV9 and TRBJ2-5; the match to TRBD2 covers 9 bases. The germline CDR1 and CDR2 sequences are SGDLS and YYNGEE. The length of the CDR3 is 14 residues. J was trimmed by 6 bases and V by 3 bases; bases with no gene match: 6.

CDR3 sequence (DNA): TGTGCCAGCAGTTCACCGGGACAGGGAAGGGGCTACACCTTC. Translated: CASSSPGQGRGYTF. This chain connects TRBV27 to TRBJ1-2, with 9 bases lining up with TRBD1. This CDR3 region has 14 residues. V was pared by 4 bases and J by 8 bases, with 8 bases of the junction left unmatched. Germline V lookup: CDR1 MNHEY, CDR2 SMNVEV (reference sequence).

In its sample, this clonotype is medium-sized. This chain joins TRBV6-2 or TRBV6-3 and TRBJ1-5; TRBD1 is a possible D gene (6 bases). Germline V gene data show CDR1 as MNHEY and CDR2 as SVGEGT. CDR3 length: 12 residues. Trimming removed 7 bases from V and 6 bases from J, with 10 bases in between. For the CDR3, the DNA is TGTGCCAGCACCCAGGGGTTTCAGCCCCAGCATTTT. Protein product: CASTQGFQPQHF.

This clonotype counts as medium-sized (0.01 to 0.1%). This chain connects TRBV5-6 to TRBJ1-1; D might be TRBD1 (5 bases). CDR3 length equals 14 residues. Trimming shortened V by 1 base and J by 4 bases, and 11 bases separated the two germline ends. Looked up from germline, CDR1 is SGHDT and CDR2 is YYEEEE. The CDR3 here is CASSLSGTGTEAFF. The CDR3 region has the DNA TGTGCCAGCAGCTTGTCAGGGACCGGCACTGAAGCTTTCTTT.

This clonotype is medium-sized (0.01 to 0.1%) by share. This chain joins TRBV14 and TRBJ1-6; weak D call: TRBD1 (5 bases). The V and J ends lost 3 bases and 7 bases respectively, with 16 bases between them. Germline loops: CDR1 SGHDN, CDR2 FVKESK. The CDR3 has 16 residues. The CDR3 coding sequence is TGTGCCAGCAGCCAGAGGACCGGACAACTCAATTCACCCCTCCACTTT. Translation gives CASSQRTGQLNSPLHF.

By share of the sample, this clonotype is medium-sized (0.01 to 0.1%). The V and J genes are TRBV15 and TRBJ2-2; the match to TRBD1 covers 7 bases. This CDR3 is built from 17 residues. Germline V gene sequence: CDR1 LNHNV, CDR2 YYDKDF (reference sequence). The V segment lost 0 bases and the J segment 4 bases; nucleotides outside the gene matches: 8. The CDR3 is CATSRDAQGSGTGELFF. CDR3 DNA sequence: TGTGCCACCAGCAGAGATGCACAGGGGAGTGGCACCGGGGAGCTGTTTTTT.

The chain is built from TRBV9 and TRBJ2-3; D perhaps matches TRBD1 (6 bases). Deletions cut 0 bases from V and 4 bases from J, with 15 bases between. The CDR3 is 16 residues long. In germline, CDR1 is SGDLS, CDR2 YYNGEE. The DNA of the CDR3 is TGTGCCAGCAGCGTAGCCGGTAACAGGGTCCCAGATACGCAGTATTTT. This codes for CASSVAGNRVPDTQYF.

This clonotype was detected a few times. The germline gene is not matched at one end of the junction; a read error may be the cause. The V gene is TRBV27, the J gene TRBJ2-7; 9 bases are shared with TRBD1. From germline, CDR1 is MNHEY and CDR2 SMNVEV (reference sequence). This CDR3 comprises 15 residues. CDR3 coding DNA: TGTGTCAGCAGTTTCGGGACAGGGAGCTCCTACGAGCAGTACTTC. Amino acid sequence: CVSSFGTGSSYEQYF.

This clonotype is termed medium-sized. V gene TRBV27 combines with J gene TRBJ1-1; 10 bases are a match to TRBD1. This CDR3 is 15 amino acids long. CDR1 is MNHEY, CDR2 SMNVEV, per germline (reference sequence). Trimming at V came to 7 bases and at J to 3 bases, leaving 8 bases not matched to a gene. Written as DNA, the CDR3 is TGTGCCAGCACCGATCCGGGACAGGGGTACACTGAAGCTTTCTTT. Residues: CASTDPGQGYTEAFF.

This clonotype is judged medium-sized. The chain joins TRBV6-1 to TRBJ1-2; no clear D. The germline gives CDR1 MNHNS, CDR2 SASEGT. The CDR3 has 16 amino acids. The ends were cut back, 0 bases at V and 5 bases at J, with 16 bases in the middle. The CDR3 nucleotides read TGTGCCAGCAGTGAAGCGCGTACATCCCATAGGTATGGCTACACCTTC. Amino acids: CASSEARTSHRYGYTF.

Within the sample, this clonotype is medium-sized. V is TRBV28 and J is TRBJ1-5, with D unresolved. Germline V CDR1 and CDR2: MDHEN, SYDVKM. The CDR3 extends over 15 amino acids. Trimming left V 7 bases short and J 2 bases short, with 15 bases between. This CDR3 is CASTLAGDRNQPQHF. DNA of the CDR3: TGTGCCAGCACCCTGGCCGGGGATCGCAATCAGCCCCAGCATTTT. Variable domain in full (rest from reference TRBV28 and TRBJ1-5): DVKVTQSSRYLVKRTGEKVFLECVQDMDHENMFWYRQDPGLGLRLIYFSYDVKMKEKGDIPEGYSVSREKKERFSLILESASTNQTSMYLCASTLAGDRNQPQHFGDGTRLSIL.

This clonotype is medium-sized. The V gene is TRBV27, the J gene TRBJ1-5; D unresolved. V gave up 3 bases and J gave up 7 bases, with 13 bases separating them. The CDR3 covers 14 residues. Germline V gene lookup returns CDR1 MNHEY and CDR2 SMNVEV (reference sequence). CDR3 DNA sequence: TGTGCCAGCAGTTTGATCCGGGAAGGACAGCCCCAGCATTTT. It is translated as CASSLIREGQPQHF.

The CDR3 DNA reads as TGTGCCAGCAGCTTAGGGGTAGCGGGAGTAGACAATGAGCAGTTCTTC. Translated, it gives CASSLGVAGVDNEQFF. This sequence joins TRBV11-2 and TRBJ2-1; 9 nucleotides agree with TRBD2. CDR1 and CDR2 (germline): SGHAT, FQNNGV. The CDR3 length is 16 residues. The V and J ends lost 1 base and 5 bases, in that order; junction bases with no gene match: 6.

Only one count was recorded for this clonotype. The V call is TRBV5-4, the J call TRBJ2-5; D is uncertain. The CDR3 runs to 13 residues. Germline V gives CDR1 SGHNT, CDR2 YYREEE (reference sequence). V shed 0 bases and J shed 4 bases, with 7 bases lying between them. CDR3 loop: CASSLDSGETQYF. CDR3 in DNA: TGTGCCAGCAGCTTGGATTCCGGAGAGACCCAGTACTTC.

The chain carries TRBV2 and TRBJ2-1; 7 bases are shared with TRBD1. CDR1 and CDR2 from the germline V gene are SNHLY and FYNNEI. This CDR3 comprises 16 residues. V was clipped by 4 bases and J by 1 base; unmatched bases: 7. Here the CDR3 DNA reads TGTGCCAGCAGTGGGACGACAGGGAGTTCCTACAATGAGCAGTTCTTC. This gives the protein CASSGTTGSSYNEQFF.